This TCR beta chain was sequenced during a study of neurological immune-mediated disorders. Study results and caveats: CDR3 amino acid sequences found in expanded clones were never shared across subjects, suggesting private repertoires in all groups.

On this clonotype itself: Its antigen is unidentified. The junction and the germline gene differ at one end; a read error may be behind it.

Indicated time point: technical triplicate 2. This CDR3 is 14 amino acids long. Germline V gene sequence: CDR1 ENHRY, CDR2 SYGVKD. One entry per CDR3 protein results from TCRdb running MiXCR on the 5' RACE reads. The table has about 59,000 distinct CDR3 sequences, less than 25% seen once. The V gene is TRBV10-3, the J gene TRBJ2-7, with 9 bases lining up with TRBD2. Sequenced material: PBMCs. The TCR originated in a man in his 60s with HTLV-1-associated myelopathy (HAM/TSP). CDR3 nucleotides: TGCTCCATCAGTGGTAGCGGGAGCGGGTACGAGCAGTACTTC. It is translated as CSISGSGSGYEQYF.